Sequencing of this TCR beta chain was carried out in a study of control samples from healthy donors and cancer patients. The data were produced by immunoSEQ multiplex PCR, yet TCRdb's version contains in-frame clones alone and is incomplete. The table has 25,000 to 35,000 clones, roughly 91% seen once. This CDR3 region has 13 residues. CDR1 SGHTA and CDR2 FQGNSA come from the germline V gene. After removal of 6 bases from V and 8 bases from J, the junction contained 4 bases not matched to a gene. This chain connects TRBV7-2 to TRBJ2-1; 10 bases align to TRBD2. The receptor was isolated from a man aged 50 to 59 with lung cancer. What was sequenced was PBMCs. In nucleotides, the CDR3 is TGTGCCAGCAGACTTAGCGGGGGGTATGAGCAGTTCTTC. Translated: CASRLSGGYEQFF.